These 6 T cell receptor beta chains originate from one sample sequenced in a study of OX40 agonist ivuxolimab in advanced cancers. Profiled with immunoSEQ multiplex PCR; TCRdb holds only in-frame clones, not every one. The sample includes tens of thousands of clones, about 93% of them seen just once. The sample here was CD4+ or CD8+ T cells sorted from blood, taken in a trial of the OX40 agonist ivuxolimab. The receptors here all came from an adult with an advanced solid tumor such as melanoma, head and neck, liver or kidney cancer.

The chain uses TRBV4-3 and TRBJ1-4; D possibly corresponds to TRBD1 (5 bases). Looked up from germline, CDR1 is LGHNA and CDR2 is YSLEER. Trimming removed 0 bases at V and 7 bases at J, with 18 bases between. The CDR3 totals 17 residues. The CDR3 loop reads CASSQEAERRGVEKLFF. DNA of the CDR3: TGCGCCAGCAGCCAAGAAGCGGAAAGGAGAGGGGTTGAAAAACTGTTTTTT.

The CDR3 region has the DNA TGCAGTGCTGGGACAGCTGAAGCTTTCTTT. This sequence encodes CSAGTAEAFF. This chain links TRBV20-1 with TRBJ1-1; 7 bases line up with TRBD1. CDR3 length: 10 amino acids. The V gene end was trimmed by 5 bases and the J gene end by 6 bases; junction bases not matched to a gene: 0. Per the germline V gene, CDR1 is DFQATT and CDR2 is SNEGSKA (reference sequence).

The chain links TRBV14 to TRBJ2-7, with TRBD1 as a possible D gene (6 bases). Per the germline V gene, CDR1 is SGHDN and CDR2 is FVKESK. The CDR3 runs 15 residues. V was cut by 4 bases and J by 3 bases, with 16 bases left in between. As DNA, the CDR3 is TGTGCCAGCAGCCTGACAGGTCATCTCAGCTACGAGCAGTACTTC. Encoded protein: CASSLTGHLSYEQYF.

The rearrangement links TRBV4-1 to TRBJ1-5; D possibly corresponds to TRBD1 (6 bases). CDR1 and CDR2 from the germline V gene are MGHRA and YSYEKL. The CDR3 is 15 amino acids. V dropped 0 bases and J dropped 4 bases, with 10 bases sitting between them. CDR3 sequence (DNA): TGCGCCAGCAGCCAAGAAACAGGGCAGAATCAGCCCCAGCATTTT. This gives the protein CASSQETGQNQPQHF.

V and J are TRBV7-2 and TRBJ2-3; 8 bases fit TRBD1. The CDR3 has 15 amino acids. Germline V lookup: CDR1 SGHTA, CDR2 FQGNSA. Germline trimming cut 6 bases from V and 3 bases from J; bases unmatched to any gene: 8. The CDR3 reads CASSNTGGLTDTQYF. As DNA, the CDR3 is TGTGCCAGCAGTAACACAGGGGGTTTGACAGATACGCAGTATTTT.

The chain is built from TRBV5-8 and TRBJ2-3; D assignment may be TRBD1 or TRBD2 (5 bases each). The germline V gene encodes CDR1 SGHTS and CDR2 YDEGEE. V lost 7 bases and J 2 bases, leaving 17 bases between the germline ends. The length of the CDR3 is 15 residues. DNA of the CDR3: TGTGCCAGCGGGTATACCCGGGGCACCACAGATACGCAGTATTTT. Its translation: CASGYTRGTTDTQYF. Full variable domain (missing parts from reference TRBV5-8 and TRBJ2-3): EAGVTQSPTHLIKTRGQQATLRCSPISGHTSVYWYQQALGLGLQFLLWYDEGEERNRGNFPPRFSGRQFPNYSSELNVNALELEDSALYLCASGYTRGTTDTQYFGPGTRLTVL.